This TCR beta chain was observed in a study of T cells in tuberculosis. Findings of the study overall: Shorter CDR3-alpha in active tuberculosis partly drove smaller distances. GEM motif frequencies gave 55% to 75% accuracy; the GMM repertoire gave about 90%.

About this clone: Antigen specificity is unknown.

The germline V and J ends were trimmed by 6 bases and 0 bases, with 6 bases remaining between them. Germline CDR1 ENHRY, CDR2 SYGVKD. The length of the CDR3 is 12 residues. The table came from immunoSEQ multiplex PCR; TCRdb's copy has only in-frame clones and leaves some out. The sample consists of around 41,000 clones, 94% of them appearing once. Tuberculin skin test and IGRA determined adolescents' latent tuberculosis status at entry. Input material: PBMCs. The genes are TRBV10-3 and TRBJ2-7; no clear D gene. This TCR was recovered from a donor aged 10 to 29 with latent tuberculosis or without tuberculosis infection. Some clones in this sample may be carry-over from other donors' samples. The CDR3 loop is CAISSSSYEQYF. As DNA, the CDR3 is TGTGCCATCAGCTCGAGCTCCTACGAGCAGTACTTC.